A single sample gave rise to the 22 T cell receptor beta chains below, sequenced in a study of shared clonotypes between healthy human individuals. CD45RO-negative, CCR7-selected cells formed the naive CD8 fraction, which excluded terminally differentiated effector memory CD45RA+ cells. Profiling relied on immunoSEQ multiplex PCR, and the TCRdb table lists in-frame clones only, not all of them. The sample has fewer than 1 million clones, roughly 96% seen once; the top ten hold under 0.25%. Sequencing input: naive CD8+ T cells sorted from blood. All receptors come from a man under 40 in good health.

CDR3 nucleotide sequence: TGTGCCAGCAGCCAGGCGCCTGCCGAGCAGTACTTC. Translation gives CASSQAPAEQYF. The chain carries TRBV7-2 and TRBJ2-7; D gene unclear. CDR1 is SGHTA and CDR2 is FQGNSA in the germline V gene. Trimming removed 5 bases from V and 6 bases from J, with 11 bases in between. The CDR3 runs to 12 residues.

Regarding this clone: The same CDR3 is also encoded by other DNA sequences in this sample. This CDR3 is CASSLGSNQPQHF. In DNA form, the CDR3 reads TGTGCCAGCAGTTTAGGCAGTAATCAGCCCCAGCATTTT. This chain links TRBV27 with TRBJ1-5; D unclear. This CDR3 has 13 amino acids. V dropped 2 bases and J dropped 4 bases, with 6 bases sitting between them. Looked up from germline, CDR1 is MNHEY and CDR2 is SMNVEV (reference sequence).

This clone has just one count. V is TRBV14 and J is TRBJ1-4, with a weak D call TRBD1 (6 bases). Trimming left V 0 bases short and J 7 bases short, with 18 bases between. CDR3 length: 17 residues. The germline V gene has CDR1 SGHDN and CDR2 FVKESK. The CDR3 here is CASSQDRVGGRSEKLFF. The CDR3 nucleotides read TGTGCCAGCAGCCAAGATCGGGTAGGGGGAAGGTCTGAAAAACTGTTTTTT.

The gene calls are TRBV5-4 and TRBJ1-4, with TRBD1 as a possible D gene (5 bases). Germline loops: CDR1 SGHNT, CDR2 YYREEE (reference sequence). Trimming took off 7 bases at V and 1 base at J, with 14 bases between the two ends. The CDR3 has 15 residues. CDR3 region: CASRLRGETNEKLFF. The DNA of the CDR3 is TGTGCCAGCCGTTTGAGGGGAGAAACTAATGAAAAACTGTTTTTT.

Concerning this clone itself: This CDR3 is also generated by other DNA sequences in the sample. The chain joins TRBV27 to TRBJ2-7; 11 positions agree with TRBD2. CDR1 is MNHEY, CDR2 SMNVEV, per germline (reference sequence). V lost 4 bases and J lost 2; bases outside the gene matches: 4. The CDR3 is 15 residues long. The DNA of the CDR3 is TGTGCCAGCAGTTCCGGGACTAGCGGAACCTACGAGCAGTACTTC. This gives the protein CASSSGTSGTYEQYF.

The chain joins TRBV5-1 to TRBJ2-2; no clear D gene. The germline V gene has CDR1 SGHRS and CDR2 YFSETQ. The CDR3 spans 17 residues. The V end was cut by 1 base, the J end by 2 bases, with 15 bases between. DNA for the CDR3: TGCGCCAGCAGCTTGTCCCCCCTTAGTGTCAACACCGGGGAGCTGTTTTTT. Its translation is CASSLSPLSVNTGELFF.

The rearrangement links TRBV10-3 to TRBJ2-2; D unclear. Germline CDR1 ENHRY, CDR2 SYGVKD. Trimming stripped 3 bases from V and 8 bases from J, with 13 bases between. The CDR3 is 14 residues long. The CDR3 region is CAISDTVLRGELFF. The DNA of the CDR3 is TGTGCCATCAGTGATACGGTCTTGCGTGGGGAGCTGTTTTTT.

V gene TRBV7-8 combines with J gene TRBJ2-7, with D unclear. V lost 5 bases, J lost 2 bases, and 4 bases lay in between. This CDR3 region has 11 residues. Germline CDR1 and CDR2: SGHVS and FQNEAQ. The CDR3: CASSLTYEQYF. The CDR3 region has the DNA TGTGCCAGCAGCCTTACCTACGAGCAGTACTTC. The full variable domain, rest sourced from reference TRBV7-8 and TRBJ2-7, is GAGVSQSPRYKVAKRGQDVALRCDPISGHVSLFWYQQALGQGPEFLTYFQNEAQLDKSGLPSDRFFAERPEGSVSTLKIQRTQQEDSAVYLCASSLTYEQYFGPGTRLTVT.

The chain combines TRBV14 with TRBJ2-3; no definite D call. V was shortened by 4 bases and J by 2 bases, with 16 bases between the two germline ends. The CDR3 covers 16 residues. The germline V gene encodes CDR1 SGHDN and CDR2 FVKESK. The CDR3: CASSPQILLVTDTQYF. CDR3 sequence (DNA): TGTGCCAGCAGCCCTCAAATCCTGCTAGTCACAGATACGCAGTATTTT.

CDR3 protein: CASSLWNRDRGGNTIYF. The CDR3 DNA reads TGTGCCAGCAGTTTATGGAACCGGGACAGGGGGGGGAACACCATATATTTT. V gene TRBV28 combines with J gene TRBJ1-3, with TRBD1 identical over 11 bases. The ends lost 0 bases at V and 7 bases at J; junction bases unmatched: 8. Germline V gene sequence: CDR1 MDHEN, CDR2 SYDVKM. The CDR3 has 17 residues.

This chain uses TRBV6-6 with TRBJ2-3; perhaps TRBD1 as D (6 bases). This CDR3 is 15 amino acids long. Deletions cut 2 bases from V and 4 bases from J, with 13 bases between. Germline CDR1 and CDR2: MNHNY and SVGAGI (reference sequence). As DNA, the CDR3 is TGTGCCAGCAGTTACAGGGGGTTAGGAGCAGATACGCAGTATTTT. Its translation: CASSYRGLGADTQYF.

V gene TRBV28 combines with J gene TRBJ1-5; 9 bases agree with TRBD1. Trimming removed 6 bases from V and 0 bases from J; junction bases left unmatched: 6. Germline CDR1 MDHEN, CDR2 SYDVKM. The CDR3 is 16 residues long. CDR3 in DNA: TGTGCCAGCAGAGCCGGGACAGGGCATAGCAATCAGCCCCAGCATTTT. The encoded protein is CASRAGTGHSNQPQHF.

This clone has a single count. In nucleotides, the CDR3 is TGTGCCAGCTCACCACCTACAGTGGTGGAGACCCAGTACTTC. Its translation is CASSPPTVVETQYF. The chain employs TRBV18 and TRBJ2-5; unclear D gene. V was trimmed by 0 bases and J by 5 bases, leaving 10 bases between them. Germline CDR1 reads KGHSH; CDR2 reads LQKENI. This CDR3 region has 14 residues.

The chain has TRBV5-1 and TRBJ2-1; the D gene could be TRBD1 or TRBD2 (6 bases each). The germline V and J ends were trimmed by 6 bases and 6 bases, with 16 bases remaining between them. This CDR3 is built from 14 residues. Per germline, CDR1 SGHRS and CDR2 YFSETQ. CDR3 DNA sequence: TGCGCCAGCACCCCTCCTACGGGGGCCAATGAGCAGTTCTTC. Amino acids: CASTPPTGANEQFF.

The rearrangement uses TRBV29-1 and TRBJ2-1, with TRBD2 matching over 10 bases. The CDR3 is 15 residues long. Losses at the gene ends were 3 bases for V and 5 bases for J; bases not matched to a gene: 7. Germline values: CDR1 SQVTM, CDR2 ANQGSEA. The CDR3 sequence is CSVERLAGGDNEQFF. The CDR3 coding sequence is TGCAGCGTTGAGCGACTAGCGGGCGGCGACAATGAGCAGTTCTTC.

This chain connects TRBV7-9 to TRBJ1-2, with 7 bases identical to TRBD1. The V segment lost 6 bases and the J segment 3 bases; nucleotides outside the gene matches: 4. Germline loops: CDR1 SEHNR, CDR2 FQNEAQ (reference sequence). This CDR3 comprises 13 residues. CDR3 coding DNA: TGTGCCAGCAGTCAAGGGACAGACTATGGCTACACCTTC. Protein sequence: CASSQGTDYGYTF.

The chain recombines TRBV7-6 with TRBJ1-3, with a possible D match to TRBD1 (5 bases). The V and J ends lost 10 bases and 0 bases respectively, with 13 bases between them. Germline values: CDR1 SGHVS, CDR2 FNYEAQ. CDR3 length equals 14 residues. CDR3: CATTGGDSGNTIYF. DNA of the CDR3: TGTGCCACTACAGGCGGGGACTCTGGAAACACCATATATTTT.

The chain couples TRBV7-9 to TRBJ1-4; D ambiguous. CDR3 length: 13 residues. V was shortened by 3 bases and J by 12 bases, with 14 bases between the two germline ends. Germline assignment: CDR1 SEHNR and CDR2 FQNEAQ (reference sequence). The CDR3 DNA reads TGTGCCAGCAGCTTTTCAGGCCGGGGAGAACTGTTTTTT. Its translation: CASSFSGRGELFF.

The genes are TRBV7-2 and TRBJ2-7, with 9 bases matching TRBD1. The J segment lost 5 bases and the V segment lost 0 bases, leaving 14 bases of the junction unmatched. The V gene's germline CDR1 is SGHTA and CDR2 FQGNSA. The CDR3 contains 18 residues. This chain's CDR3 is CASSLAFSYRDRENEQYF. CDR3 nucleotides: TGTGCCAGCAGCTTAGCATTCTCTTATCGGGACAGGGAGAACGAGCAGTACTTC.

The genes are TRBV28 and TRBJ2-7, with D unclear. The germline V gene has CDR1 MDHEN and CDR2 SYDVKM. There are 13 residues in the CDR3. Trimming left V 6 bases short and J 3 bases short, with 12 bases between. CDR3 region: CASRDQGNYEQYF. Written as DNA, the CDR3 is TGTGCCAGCAGAGACCAAGGGAACTACGAGCAGTACTTC.

J is TRBJ2-3 and V is TRBV14; the D is unclear. Germline values: CDR1 SGHDN, CDR2 FVKESK. The germline V and J ends were trimmed by 5 bases and 2 bases, with 11 bases remaining between them. This CDR3 region has 14 residues. The CDR3 coding sequence is TGTGCCAGCAGCGGCCCTCCTTTCACAGATACGCAGTATTTT. Translated, it gives CASSGPPFTDTQYF.

The chain recombines TRBV6-1 with TRBJ2-7; D remains ambiguous. Germline CDR1 reads MNHNS; CDR2 reads SASEGT. Trimming shortened V by 0 bases and J by 0 bases, and 15 bases separated the two germline ends. There are 17 residues in the CDR3. CDR3 sequence reads: CASSEAVRLGGSYEQYF. DNA of the CDR3: TGTGCCAGCAGTGAAGCAGTAAGGCTTGGCGGCTCCTACGAGCAGTACTTC.